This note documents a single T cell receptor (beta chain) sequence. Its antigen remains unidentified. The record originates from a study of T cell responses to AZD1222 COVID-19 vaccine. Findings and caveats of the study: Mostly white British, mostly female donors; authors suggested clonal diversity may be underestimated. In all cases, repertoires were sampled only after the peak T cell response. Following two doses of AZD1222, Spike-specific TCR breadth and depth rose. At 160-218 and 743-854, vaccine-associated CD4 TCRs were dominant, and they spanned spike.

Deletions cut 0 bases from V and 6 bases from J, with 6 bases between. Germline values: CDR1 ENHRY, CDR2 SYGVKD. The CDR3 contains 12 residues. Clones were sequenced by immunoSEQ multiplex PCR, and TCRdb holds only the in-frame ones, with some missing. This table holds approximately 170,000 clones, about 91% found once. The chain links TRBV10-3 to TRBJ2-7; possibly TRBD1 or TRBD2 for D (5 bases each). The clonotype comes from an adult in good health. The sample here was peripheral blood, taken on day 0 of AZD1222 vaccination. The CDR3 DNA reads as TGTGCCATCAGTGAGTCTGGGGGCGAGCAGTACTTC. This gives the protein CAISESGGEQYF.